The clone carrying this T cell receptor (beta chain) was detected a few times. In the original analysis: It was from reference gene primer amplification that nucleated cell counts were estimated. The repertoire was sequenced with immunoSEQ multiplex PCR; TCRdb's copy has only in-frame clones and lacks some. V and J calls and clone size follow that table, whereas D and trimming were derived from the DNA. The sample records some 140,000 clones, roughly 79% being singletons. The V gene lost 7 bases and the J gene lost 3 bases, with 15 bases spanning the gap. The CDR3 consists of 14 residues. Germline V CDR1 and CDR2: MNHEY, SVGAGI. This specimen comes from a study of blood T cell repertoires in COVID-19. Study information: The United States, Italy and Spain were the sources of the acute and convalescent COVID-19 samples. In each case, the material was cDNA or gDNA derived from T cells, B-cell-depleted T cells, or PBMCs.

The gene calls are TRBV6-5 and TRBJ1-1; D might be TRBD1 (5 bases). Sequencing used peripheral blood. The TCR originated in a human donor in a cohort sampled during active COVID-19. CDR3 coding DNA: TGTGCCAGCACCCGACCTGGGGGGTACACTGAAGCTTTCTTT. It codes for CASTRPGGYTEAFF.